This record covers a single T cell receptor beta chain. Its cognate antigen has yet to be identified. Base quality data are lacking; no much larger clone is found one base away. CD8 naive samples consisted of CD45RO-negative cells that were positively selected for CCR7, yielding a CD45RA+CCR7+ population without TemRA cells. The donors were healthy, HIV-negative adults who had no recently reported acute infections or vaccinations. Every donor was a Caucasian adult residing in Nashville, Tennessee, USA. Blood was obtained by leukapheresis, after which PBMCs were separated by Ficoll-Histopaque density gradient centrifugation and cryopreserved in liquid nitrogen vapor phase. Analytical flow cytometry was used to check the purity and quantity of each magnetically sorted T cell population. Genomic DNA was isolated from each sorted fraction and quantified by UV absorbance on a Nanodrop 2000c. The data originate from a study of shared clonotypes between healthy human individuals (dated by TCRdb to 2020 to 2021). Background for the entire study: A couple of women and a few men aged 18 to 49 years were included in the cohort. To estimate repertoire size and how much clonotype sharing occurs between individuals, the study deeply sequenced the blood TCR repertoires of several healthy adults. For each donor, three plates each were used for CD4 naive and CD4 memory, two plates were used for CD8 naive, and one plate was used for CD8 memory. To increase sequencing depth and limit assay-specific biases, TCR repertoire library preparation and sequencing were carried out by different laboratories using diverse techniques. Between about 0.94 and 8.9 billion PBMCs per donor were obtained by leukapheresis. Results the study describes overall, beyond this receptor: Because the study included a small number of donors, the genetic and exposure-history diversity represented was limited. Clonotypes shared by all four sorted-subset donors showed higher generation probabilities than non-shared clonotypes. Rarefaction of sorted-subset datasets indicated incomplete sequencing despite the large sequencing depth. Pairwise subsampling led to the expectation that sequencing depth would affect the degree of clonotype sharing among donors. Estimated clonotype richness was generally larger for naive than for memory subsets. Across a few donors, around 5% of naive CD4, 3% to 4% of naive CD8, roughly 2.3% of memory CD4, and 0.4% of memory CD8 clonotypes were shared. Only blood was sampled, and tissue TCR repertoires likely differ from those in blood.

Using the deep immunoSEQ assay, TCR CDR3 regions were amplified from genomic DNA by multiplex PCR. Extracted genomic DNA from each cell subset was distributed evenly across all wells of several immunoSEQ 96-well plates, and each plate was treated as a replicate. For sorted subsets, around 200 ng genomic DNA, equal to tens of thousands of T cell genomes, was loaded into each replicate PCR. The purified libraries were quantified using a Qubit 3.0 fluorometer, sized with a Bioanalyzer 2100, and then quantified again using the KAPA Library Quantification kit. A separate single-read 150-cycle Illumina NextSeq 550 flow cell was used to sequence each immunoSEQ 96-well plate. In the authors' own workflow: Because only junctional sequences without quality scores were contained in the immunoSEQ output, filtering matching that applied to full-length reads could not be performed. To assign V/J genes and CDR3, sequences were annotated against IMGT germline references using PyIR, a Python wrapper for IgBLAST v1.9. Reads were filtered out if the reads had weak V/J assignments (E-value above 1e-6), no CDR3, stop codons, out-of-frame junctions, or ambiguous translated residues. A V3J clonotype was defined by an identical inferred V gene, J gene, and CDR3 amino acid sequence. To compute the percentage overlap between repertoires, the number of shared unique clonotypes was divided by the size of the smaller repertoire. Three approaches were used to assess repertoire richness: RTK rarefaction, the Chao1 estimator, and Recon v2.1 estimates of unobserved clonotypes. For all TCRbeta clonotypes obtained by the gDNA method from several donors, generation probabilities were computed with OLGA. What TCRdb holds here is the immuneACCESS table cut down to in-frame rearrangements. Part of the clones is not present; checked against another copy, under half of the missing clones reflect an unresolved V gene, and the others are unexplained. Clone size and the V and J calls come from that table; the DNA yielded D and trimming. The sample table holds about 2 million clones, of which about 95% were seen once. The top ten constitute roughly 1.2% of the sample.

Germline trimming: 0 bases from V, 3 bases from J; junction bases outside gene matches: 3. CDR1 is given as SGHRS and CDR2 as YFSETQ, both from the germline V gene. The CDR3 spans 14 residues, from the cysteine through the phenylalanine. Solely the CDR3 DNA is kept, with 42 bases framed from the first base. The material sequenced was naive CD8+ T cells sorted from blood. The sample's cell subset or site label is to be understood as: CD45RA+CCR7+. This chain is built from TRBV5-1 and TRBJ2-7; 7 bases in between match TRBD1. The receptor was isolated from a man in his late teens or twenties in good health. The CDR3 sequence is CASSLGGQFYEQYF. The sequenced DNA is TGCGCCAGCAGCTTGGGGGGACAGTTCTACGAGCAGTACTTC.